This section outlines one T cell receptor (beta chain) sequence together with its context. Antigen specificity is unknown. This CDR3 region has 13 residues. V lost 3 bases, J lost 3 bases, and 9 bases lay in between. The V gene's germline CDR1 is DFQATT and CDR2 SNEGSKA (reference sequence). This sample was included in a study of identical twins. Unique molecular identifiers were present on the cDNA, which also gained a universal primer site by template switching. MiXCR, run by TCRdb on the 5' RACE reads, gives a single entry per CDR3 protein. The repertoire holds approximately 1.8 million distinct CDR3 sequences, with about 32% as singletons. Study-wide findings and caveats: The analysis was cross-sectional rather than longitudinal within donors. Twin-shared out-of-frame alpha sequences showed excess low generation probability. Fewer insertions marked abundant cord blood beta clonotypes; young adult naive trended weakly, memory not at all.

V usage is TRBV20-1 and J usage is TRBJ1-5, with D unresolved. The clonotype was recovered from a newborn girl in good health. Sequencing was carried out using cord blood. In nucleotides, the CDR3 is TGCAGTGCTAGTTTGGGGTTCAATCAGCCCCAGCATTTT. Translating gives CSASLGFNQPQHF.